The 11 T cell receptor beta chains presented below share a single source sample, sequenced in a study of cytomegalovirus exposure and HLA in healthy donors. This table comes from immunoSEQ multiplex PCR, and its TCRdb copy is limited to in-frame clones, with some not included. The sample lists 150,000 to 200,000 clones, about 87% occurring once. Sample: PBMCs. These receptors all come from a woman in her 30s in good health and CMV-seronegative.

The chain is built from TRBV11-2 and TRBJ1-1, with D perhaps TRBD1 (5 bases). Germline CDR1 is SGHAT and CDR2 is FQNNGV. This CDR3 region has 15 residues. V was pared by 1 base and J by 5 bases, with 14 bases between. CDR3: CASSLVRGEETEAFF. The CDR3 DNA sequence: TGTGCCAGCAGCTTAGTTAGGGGTGAGGAGACTGAAGCTTTCTTT.

This chain uses TRBV6-1 with TRBJ1-5; D call uncertain. This CDR3 is built from 16 residues. The V gene's germline CDR1 is MNHNS and CDR2 SASEGT. Trimming took 0 bases from V and 5 from J, leaving 14 bases between them. CDR3 amino acids: CASSEANWKADQPQHF. The CDR3 DNA follows: TGTGCCAGCAGTGAAGCAAATTGGAAGGCGGATCAGCCCCAGCATTTT.

The chain joins TRBV19 to TRBJ1-1; 8 bases map to TRBD1. Germline CDR1 is LNHDA and CDR2 is SQIVND (reference sequence). The V gene end was trimmed by 3 bases and the J gene end by 7 bases; junction bases not matched to a gene: 16. The CDR3 contains 17 residues. The CDR3 DNA reads TGTGCCAGTAGTATCACTACACCCGGGACAGGAATCAATGAAGCTTTCTTT. Residues: CASSITTPGTGINEAFF.

This clone was counted between two and nine times. This chain joins TRBV2 and TRBJ1-2; 9 bases agree with TRBD1. Germline CDR1 reads SNHLY; CDR2 reads FYNNEI. This CDR3 region has 15 residues. J gave up 4 bases and V 6 bases, and 9 bases lay outside the gene matches. For the CDR3, the DNA is TGTGCCAGCAGGGCCGCCGGGACAGGGCTCTATGGCTACACCTTC. As protein: CASRAAGTGLYGYTF.

The rearrangement joins TRBV5-1 to TRBJ1-6; the D is unclear. Germline loops: CDR1 SGHRS, CDR2 YFSETQ. V lost 4 bases and J 4 bases, leaving 15 bases between the germline ends. The CDR3 is 16 residues long. The CDR3 loop reads CASSPNSPIYNSPLHF. For the CDR3, the DNA is TGCGCCAGCAGCCCCAACAGTCCCATTTATAATTCACCCCTCCACTTT.

The chain recombines TRBV7-9 with TRBJ2-1; 7 nucleotides agree with TRBD1. The V gene end was trimmed by 8 bases and the J gene end by 7 bases; junction bases not matched to a gene: 14. The CDR3 consists of 15 residues. The germline gives CDR1 SEHNR, CDR2 FQNEAQ (reference sequence). Here the CDR3 reads CASEMLSTGTNEQFF. DNA for the CDR3: TGTGCCAGCGAAATGTTATCGACAGGGACGAATGAGCAGTTCTTC.

The CDR3 DNA reads TGTGCCAGCGCAGGGGCGAACACTGAAGCTTTCTTT. The encoded protein is CASAGANTEAFF. V is TRBV9 and J is TRBJ1-1, with TRBD1 as a possible D gene (6 bases). The V end was cut by 7 bases, the J end by 1 base, with 8 bases between. The CDR3 loop spans 12 amino acids. From germline, CDR1 is SGDLS and CDR2 YYNGEE.

To note about this clone: The junction does not match germline at one end; this may be a read error. The chain employs TRBV6-4 and TRBJ2-7, with D maybe TRBD1 (6 bases). CDR1 is MRHNA and CDR2 is SNTAGT in the germline V gene. The CDR3 loop spans 13 amino acids. CDR3 DNA: TGTGCCAGCAGGTACCGGGACAAGGCCTTTATAGACTTC. Translation: CASRYRDKAFIDF.

The V and J genes are TRBV15 and TRBJ1-6, with D uncertain. Trimming left V 1 base short and J 2 bases short, with 9 bases between. The CDR3 totals 16 residues. Germline V CDR1 and CDR2: LNHNV, YYDKDF (reference sequence). DNA of the CDR3: TGTGCCACCAGCAGAGGTCAGGTCGCCTATAATTCACCCCTCCACTTT. It specifies CATSRGQVAYNSPLHF.

V is TRBV10-3 and J is TRBJ2-1; the D gene is possibly TRBD2 (6 bases). The CDR3 runs 12 residues. In germline, CDR1 is ENHRY, CDR2 SYGVKD. V was clipped by 7 bases and J by 6 bases, with 10 bases between them. This chain's CDR3 is CAIKGSGNEQFF. In DNA form, the CDR3 reads TGTGCCATCAAAGGTAGCGGCAATGAGCAGTTCTTC.

The rearrangement joins TRBV5-6 to TRBJ1-1; 7 nucleotides match TRBD1. V shed 0 bases and J 4 bases; nucleotides not matched to a gene: 3. Germline-derived CDR1 and CDR2 are SGHDT and YYEEEE. CDR3 length: 14 amino acids. Written as DNA, the CDR3 is TGTGCCAGCAGCTTGGGCAGGGGGTTCACTGAAGCTTTCTTT. It translates to CASSLGRGFTEAFF.